This TCR beta chain comes out of a study of cytomegalovirus exposure and HLA in healthy donors. Background on the study: About 85 million unique TCRs from HLA-typed donors were held in an early release of data.

General observations from the study: An observed cluster of highly shared sequence variants was recorded as a likely sequencing artifact.

About this clone itself: What it binds is unknown.

A multiplex PCR was run with 60 Vbeta primers and 13 Jbeta primers. Sequenced by immunoSEQ multiplex PCR; TCRdb stores in-frame clones only, minus some. The repertoire includes 150,000 to 250,000 clones, around three quarters of them detected once, and roughly 4.5% sits in the top ten. The source is a woman aged 25-40 years in good health and CMV-seropositive. The source material was PBMCs.

The chain's CDR3 is CASNEGDTEAFF. The DNA for the CDR3 is TGTGCCAGCAACGAAGGGGACACTGAAGCTTTCTTT. The chain uses TRBV11-3 and TRBJ1-1; perhaps TRBD1 as D (5 bases). The CDR3 runs 12 residues. The V end was cut by 7 bases, the J end by 3 bases, with 9 bases between. CDR1 is SGHNT, CDR2 YENEEA, per germline.